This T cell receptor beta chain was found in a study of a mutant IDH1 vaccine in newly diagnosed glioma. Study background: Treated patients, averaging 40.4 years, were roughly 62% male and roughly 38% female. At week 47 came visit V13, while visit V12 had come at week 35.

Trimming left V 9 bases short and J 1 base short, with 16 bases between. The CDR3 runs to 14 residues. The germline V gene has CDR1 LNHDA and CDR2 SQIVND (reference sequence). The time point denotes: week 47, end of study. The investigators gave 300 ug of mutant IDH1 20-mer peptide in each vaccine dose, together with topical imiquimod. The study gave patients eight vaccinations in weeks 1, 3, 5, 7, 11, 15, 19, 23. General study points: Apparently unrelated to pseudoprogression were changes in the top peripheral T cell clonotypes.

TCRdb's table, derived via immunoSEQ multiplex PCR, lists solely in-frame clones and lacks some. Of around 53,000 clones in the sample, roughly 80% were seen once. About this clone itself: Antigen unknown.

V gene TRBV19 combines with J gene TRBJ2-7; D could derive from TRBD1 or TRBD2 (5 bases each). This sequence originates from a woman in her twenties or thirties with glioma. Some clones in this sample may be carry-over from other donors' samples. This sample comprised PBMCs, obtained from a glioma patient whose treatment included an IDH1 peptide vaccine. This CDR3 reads CASPTRDQSYEQYF. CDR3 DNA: TGTGCCAGCCCAACCCGGGACCAATCCTACGAGCAGTACTTC.